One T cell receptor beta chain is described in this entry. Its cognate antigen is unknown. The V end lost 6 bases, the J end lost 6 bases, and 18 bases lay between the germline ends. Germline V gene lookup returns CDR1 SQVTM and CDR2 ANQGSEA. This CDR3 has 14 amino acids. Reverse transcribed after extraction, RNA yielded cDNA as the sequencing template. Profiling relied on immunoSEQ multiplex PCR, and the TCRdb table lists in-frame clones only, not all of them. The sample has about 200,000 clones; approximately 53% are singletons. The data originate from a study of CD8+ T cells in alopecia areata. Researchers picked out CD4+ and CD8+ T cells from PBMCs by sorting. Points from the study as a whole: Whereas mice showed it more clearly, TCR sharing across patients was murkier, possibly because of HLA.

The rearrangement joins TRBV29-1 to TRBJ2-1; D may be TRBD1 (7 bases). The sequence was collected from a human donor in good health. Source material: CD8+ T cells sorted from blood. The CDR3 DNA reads TGCAGCGTCGTAAGACAGGGAGCGGGCAATGAGCAGTTCTTC. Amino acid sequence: CSVVRQGAGNEQFF.